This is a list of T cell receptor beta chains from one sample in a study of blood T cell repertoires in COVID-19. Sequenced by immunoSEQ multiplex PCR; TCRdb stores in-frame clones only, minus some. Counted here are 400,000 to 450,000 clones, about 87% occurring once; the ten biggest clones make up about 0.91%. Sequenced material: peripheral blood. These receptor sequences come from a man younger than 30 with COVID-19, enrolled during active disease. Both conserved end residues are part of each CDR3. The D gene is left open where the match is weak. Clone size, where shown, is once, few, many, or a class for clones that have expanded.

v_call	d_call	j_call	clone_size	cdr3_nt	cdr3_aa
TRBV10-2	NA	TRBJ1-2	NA	TGCGCCAGCAGTGATGGGTTGGGAGTTTATGGCTACACCTTC	CASSDGLGVYGYTF
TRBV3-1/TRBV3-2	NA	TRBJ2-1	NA	TGTGCCAGCAGCCAAGGGTGGACAGTCAATGAGCAGTTCTTC	CASSQGWTVNEQFF
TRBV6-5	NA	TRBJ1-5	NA	TGTGCCAGCATTGGCGGTCCTAATCAGCCCCAGCATTTT	CASIGGPNQPQHF
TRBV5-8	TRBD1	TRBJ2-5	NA	TGTGCCAGCAGCTTGGGGGACAGGGGCCGGGAGACCCAGTACTTC	CASSLGDRGRETQYF
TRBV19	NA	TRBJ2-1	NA	TGTGCCAGTAGCTCACTACAGGGTTCCTCCTACAATGAGCAGTTCTTC	CASSSLQGSSYNEQFF
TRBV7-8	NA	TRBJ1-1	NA	TGTGCCAGCACCCTAATCAATCGACAGCCTAACACTGAAGCTTTCTTT	CASTLINRQPNTEAFF
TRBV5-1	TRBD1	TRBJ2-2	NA	TGCGCCAGCAGGAGGGACAGGGCCACCGGGGAGCTGTTTTTT	CASRRDRATGELFF
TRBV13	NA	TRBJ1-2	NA	TGTGCCAGCAGAAGCAGTGGATCGGGCTATGGCTACACCTTC	CASRSSGSGYGYTF
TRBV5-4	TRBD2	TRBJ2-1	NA	TGTGCCAGCAGCCCAGGGTGGGCTAGCGGCAATGAGCAGTTCTTC	CASSPGWASGNEQFF
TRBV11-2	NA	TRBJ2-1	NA	TGTGCCAGCGGACGGGGTAGAACCTACAATGAGCAGTTCTTC	CASGRGRTYNEQFF
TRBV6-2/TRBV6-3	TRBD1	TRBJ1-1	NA	TGTGCCAGCAGCGGACAGGGATTCACTGAAGCTTTCTTT	CASSGQGFTEAFF
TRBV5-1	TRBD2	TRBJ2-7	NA	TGCGCCAGCAGCCCCCCTGCCGGGGGGACTAGGGTCTACGAGCAGTACTTC	CASSPPAGGTRVYEQYF
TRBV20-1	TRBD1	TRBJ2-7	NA	TGCAGTGCTAGTCCGGGACAGGGGGCGCTTAACGAGCAGTACTTC	CSASPGQGALNEQYF
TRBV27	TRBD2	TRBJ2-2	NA	TGTGCCAGCAGTTTACCACGGACTAGCGGGGACACCGGGGAGCTGTTTTTT	CASSLPRTSGDTGELFF
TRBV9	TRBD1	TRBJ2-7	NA	TGTGCCAGCAGCGTGAACTCAGGGGGCGAGCAGTACTTC	CASSVNSGGEQYF
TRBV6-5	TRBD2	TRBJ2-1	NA	TGTGCCAGCAGTCAAACTAGCGGCTCCTACAATGAGCAGTTCTTC	CASSQTSGSYNEQFF
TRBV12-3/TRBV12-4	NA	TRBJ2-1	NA	TGTGCCAGCAGTTTGGACAGCTACAATGAGCAGTTCTTC	CASSLDSYNEQFF
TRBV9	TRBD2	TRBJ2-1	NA	TGTGCCAGCAGCGTAGCGCCTAGCGGGAGCCTGGATGAGCAGTTCTTC	CASSVAPSGSLDEQFF
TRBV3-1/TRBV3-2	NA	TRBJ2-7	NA	TGTGCCAGCAGCCAAGGATTAGGGAGCTACGAGCAGTACTTC	CASSQGLGSYEQYF
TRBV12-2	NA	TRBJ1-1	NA	TGTGCTAAACTTCCGGGACTCCCGAAGATGGGGGCTTTCTTT	CAKLPGLPKMGAFF
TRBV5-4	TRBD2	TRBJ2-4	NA	TGTGCCAGCAGCTCGGCGGGGGGGACCAAAAACATTCAGTACTTC	CASSSAGGTKNIQYF
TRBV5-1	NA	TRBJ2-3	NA	TGCGCCAGCAGCTTGGTTGGCACAGCCGGAGATACGCAGTATTTT	CASSLVGTAGDTQYF
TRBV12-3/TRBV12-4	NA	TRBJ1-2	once	TGTGCCAGCAGTACATTTAACTATGGCTACACCTTC	CASSTFNYGYTF
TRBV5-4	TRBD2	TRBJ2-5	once	TGTGCCAGCAGGCCCTTACTAGCGGAAGAGACCCAGTACTTC	CASRPLLAEETQYF
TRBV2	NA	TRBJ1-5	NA	TGTGCCAGCAGTGAGGGGAGTGGGGGGGGAAATCAGCCCCAGCATTTT	CASSEGSGGGNQPQHF
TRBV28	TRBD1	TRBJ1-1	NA	TGTGCCAGCATATACGGGACAGGACCCACTGAAGCTTTCTTT	CASIYGTGPTEAFF
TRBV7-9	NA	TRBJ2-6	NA	TGTGCCAGCTTAGGGGCAGAGACTGGGGCCAACGTCCTGACTTTC	CASLGAETGANVLTF
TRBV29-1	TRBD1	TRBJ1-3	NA	TGCAGCGTCGGGACAGGGTTGAAAGGGCTCGGAAACACCATATATTTT	CSVGTGLKGLGNTIYF
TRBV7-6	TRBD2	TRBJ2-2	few	TGTGCCAGCAGCCTGCGACTAGCGGGGGCGGGGGGCACCGGGGAGCTGTTTTTT	CASSLRLAGAGGTGELFF
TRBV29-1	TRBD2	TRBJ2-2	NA	TGCAGCGTTGGGGTGACTAGCGGGAGTATAGGCGGGGAGCTGTTTTTT	CSVGVTSGSIGGELFF
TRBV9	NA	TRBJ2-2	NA	TGTGCCAGCAACAGCCGGGAAGCGACCGGGGAGCTGTTTTTT	CASNSREATGELFF
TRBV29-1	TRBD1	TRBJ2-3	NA	TGCAGCGTTAAAAAGGGGGCGGGCGATACGCAGTATTTT	CSVKKGAGDTQYF
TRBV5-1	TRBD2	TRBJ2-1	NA	TGCGCCAGCAGCTGGGGACTAGCGGGGGTCTACAATGAGCAGTTCTTC	CASSWGLAGVYNEQFF
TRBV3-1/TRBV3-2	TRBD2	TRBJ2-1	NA	TGTGCCAGCAGCCAAGTCGGGACTAGCAAACACAATGAGCAGTTCTTC	CASSQVGTSKHNEQFF
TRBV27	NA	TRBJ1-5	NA	TGTGCCAGCAGCCAGGGGAGCGGTGAGCAGCCCCAGCATTTT	CASSQGSGEQPQHF
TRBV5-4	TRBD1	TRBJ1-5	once	TGTGCCAGCAGCTTGGGGTGGCGGGACAGGGGGACTTTGCGGCAGCCCCAGCATTTT	CASSLGWRDRGTLRQPQHF
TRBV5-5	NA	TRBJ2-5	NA	TGTGCCAGCAGCTTGGTTGCCGGTCGGAGTTACCAAGAGACCCAGTACTTC	CASSLVAGRSYQETQYF
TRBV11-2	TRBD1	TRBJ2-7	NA	TGTGCCAGCAGCTTAGAGGACAGGCCCTCCTACGAGCAGTACTTC	CASSLEDRPSYEQYF
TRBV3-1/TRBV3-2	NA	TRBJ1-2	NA	TGTGCCAGCAGCCAAGATGTCAGGGACTATGGCTACACCTTC	CASSQDVRDYGYTF
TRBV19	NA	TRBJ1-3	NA	TGTGCCAGTAGTATAGGACAGAGCGGGGCTGGAAACACCATATATTTT	CASSIGQSGAGNTIYF
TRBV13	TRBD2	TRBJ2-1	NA	TGTGCCAGCAGCTGGGGACTAGCGGGAGTCGGTGAGCAGTTCTTC	CASSWGLAGVGEQFF
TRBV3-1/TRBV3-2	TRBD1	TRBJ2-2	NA	TGTGCCAGCAGCGAGGGGACAGGCCTATCCGGGGAGCTGTTTTTT	CASSEGTGLSGELFF
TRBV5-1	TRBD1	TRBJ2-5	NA	TGCGCCAGCAATGACGGACAGGCGGAGGAGACCCAGTACTTC	CASNDGQAEETQYF
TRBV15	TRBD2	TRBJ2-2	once	TGTGCCACCAGCATCTCGCGGGAGGTCACCGGGGAGCTGTTTTTT	CATSISREVTGELFF
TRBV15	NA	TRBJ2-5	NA	TGTGCCACCAGCAGAGATAGGTCGATAGCGATCGGGGAGACCCAGTACTTC	CATSRDRSIAIGETQYF
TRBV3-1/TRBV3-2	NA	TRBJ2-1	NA	TGTGCCAGCAGCCAAACAGGGCTGGACTACAATGAGCAGTTCTTC	CASSQTGLDYNEQFF
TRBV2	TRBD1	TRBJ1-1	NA	TGTGCCAGCAGCGGTGGGACAGGGGCTGAAGCTTTCTTT	CASSGGTGAEAFF
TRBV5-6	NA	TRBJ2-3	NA	TGTGCCAGCAGCCAGTGGAGCACAGATACGCAGTATTTT	CASSQWSTDTQYF